The rows below give T cell receptor beta chains drawn from one sample of a study of blood T cell repertoires in COVID-19. The table came from immunoSEQ multiplex PCR; TCRdb's copy has only in-frame clones and leaves some out. This table has tens of thousands of clones, 70% to 90% appearing once. Sequenced input: peripheral blood. These receptors were collected from a man between 60 and 75 years old with active or convalescent COVID-19. The CDR3 runs from the conserved cysteine through the conserved F or W. The D gene is left open where the match is weak. Some rows have no size entry. The others give once, few or many, or a class for an expanded clone.

CDR3 DNA: TGTGCCAGCAGCGCCAGCGGGGACAGGGTTAATTCACCCCTCCACTTT
CDR3 protein: CASSASGDRVNSPLHF
V gene: TRBV3-1/TRBV3-2
J gene: TRBJ1-6
clone size: -
CDR3 length: 16
D gene: TRBD1

CDR3 DNA: TGTGCCAGCAGTTATTCCATCGGAAACACCATATATTTT
CDR3 protein: CASSYSIGNTIYF
V gene: TRBV6-5
J gene: TRBJ1-3
clone size: -
CDR3 length: 13
D gene: -

CDR3 DNA: TGTGCCAGCAGCCAAGGGACAGCCAACTACAATGAGCAGTTCTTC
CDR3 protein: CASSQGTANYNEQFF
V gene: TRBV14
J gene: TRBJ2-1
clone size: -
CDR3 length: 15
D gene: -

CDR3 DNA: TGTGCCAGTAGTATAGTAGCAGGGAACAATGAGCAGTTCTTC
CDR3 protein: CASSIVAGNNEQFF
V gene: TRBV19
J gene: TRBJ2-1
clone size: -
CDR3 length: 14
D gene: -

CDR3 DNA: TGCAGCGTTGATCACCGGGACACTAGCAATCAGCCCCAGCATTTT
CDR3 protein: CSVDHRDTSNQPQHF
V gene: TRBV29-1
J gene: TRBJ1-5
clone size: -
CDR3 length: 15
D gene: -

CDR3 DNA: TGTGCCAGCAGCCTCCGGGGGGCGTTAAGCACTGAAGCTTTCTTT
CDR3 protein: CASSLRGALSTEAFF
V gene: TRBV28
J gene: TRBJ1-1
clone size: -
CDR3 length: 15
D gene: -

CDR3 DNA: TGTGCCAGCTCACCCGGACTAGCGGCGAACACCGGGGAGCTGTTTTTT
CDR3 protein: CASSPGLAANTGELFF
V gene: TRBV18
J gene: TRBJ2-2
clone size: -
CDR3 length: 16
D gene: TRBD2

CDR3 DNA: TGTGCCAGCAGCTTGGGTGCTAGCGGCAGCACAGATACGCAGTATTTT
CDR3 protein: CASSLGASGSTDTQYF
V gene: TRBV5-4
J gene: TRBJ2-3
clone size: -
CDR3 length: 16
D gene: TRBD2

CDR3 DNA: TGCGCCAGCAGCATGGGCCCCGGTGGCGGGGAGCTGTTTTTT
CDR3 protein: CASSMGPGGGELFF
V gene: TRBV5-1
J gene: TRBJ2-2
clone size: -
CDR3 length: 14
D gene: -

CDR3 DNA: TGTGCCTGGAGTGTGGGGGGGGGAAAGAATCAGCCCCAGCATTTT
CDR3 protein: CAWSVGGGKNQPQHF
V gene: TRBV30
J gene: TRBJ1-5
clone size: -
CDR3 length: 15
D gene: -

CDR3 DNA: TGTGCCAGCAGTTTCCGTGCGGGAGGGCCCTACGAGCAGTACTTC
CDR3 protein: CASSFRAGGPYEQYF
V gene: TRBV27
J gene: TRBJ2-7
clone size: few
CDR3 length: 15
D gene: TRBD2

CDR3 DNA: TGTGCCAGCAGCTTAGCTGGGTGGGGCTTTCAAGAGACCCAGTACTTC
CDR3 protein: CASSLAGWGFQETQYF
V gene: TRBV7-8
J gene: TRBJ2-5
clone size: -
CDR3 length: 16
D gene: -

CDR3 DNA: TGTGCCAGCAGCCTAACCTGGACAGTAGGAAATCAGCCCCAGCATTTT
CDR3 protein: CASSLTWTVGNQPQHF
V gene: TRBV7-2
J gene: TRBJ1-5
clone size: once
CDR3 length: 16
D gene: -

CDR3 DNA: TGTGCCAGCAGCCCTGGGACAGGGGCAAGCCACGAGCAGTACTTC
CDR3 protein: CASSPGTGASHEQYF
V gene: TRBV7-9
J gene: TRBJ2-7
clone size: -
CDR3 length: 15
D gene: TRBD1

CDR3 DNA: TGTGCCAGCTCACCTTCCGGGACAGGGAATACTGAAGCTTTCTTT
CDR3 protein: CASSPSGTGNTEAFF
V gene: TRBV18
J gene: TRBJ1-1
clone size: once
CDR3 length: 15
D gene: TRBD1

CDR3 DNA: TGCGCCAGCAGCCGAGGGACAGGAGGTGTCACTGAAGCTTTCTTT
CDR3 protein: CASSRGTGGVTEAFF
V gene: TRBV5-1
J gene: TRBJ1-1
clone size: -
CDR3 length: 15
D gene: TRBD1

CDR3 DNA: TGCGCCAGCAGCTTGCAGGACACCTACACCGGGGAGCTGTTTTTT
CDR3 protein: CASSLQDTYTGELFF
V gene: TRBV5-1
J gene: TRBJ2-2
clone size: -
CDR3 length: 15
D gene: -